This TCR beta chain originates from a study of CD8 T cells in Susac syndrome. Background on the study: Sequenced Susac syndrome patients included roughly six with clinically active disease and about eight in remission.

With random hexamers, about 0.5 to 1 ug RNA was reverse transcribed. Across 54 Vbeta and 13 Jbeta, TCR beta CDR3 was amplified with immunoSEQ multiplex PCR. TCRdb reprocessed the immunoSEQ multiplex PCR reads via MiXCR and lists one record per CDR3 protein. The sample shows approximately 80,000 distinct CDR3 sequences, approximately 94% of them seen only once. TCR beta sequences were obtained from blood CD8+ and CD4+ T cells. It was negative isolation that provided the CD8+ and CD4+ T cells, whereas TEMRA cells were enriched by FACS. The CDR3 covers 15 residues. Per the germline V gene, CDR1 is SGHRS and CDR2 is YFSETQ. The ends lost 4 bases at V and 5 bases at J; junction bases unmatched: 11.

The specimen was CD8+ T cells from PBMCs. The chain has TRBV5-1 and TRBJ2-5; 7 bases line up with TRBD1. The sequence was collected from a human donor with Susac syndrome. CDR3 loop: CASSAGQVYLETQYF. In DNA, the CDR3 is TGCGCCAGCAGCGCAGGACAGGTTTATTTGGAGACCCAGTACTTC.